The clone carrying this T cell receptor (beta chain) was counted between two and nine times. Its antigen is as yet unknown. One entry per CDR3 protein, called by TCRdb with MiXCR from the 5' RACE reads. The repertoire has some 37,000 distinct CDR3 sequences, 16% of them found once; the top ten carry about 45%. This sample is part of a study of CD8 T cells in ankylosing spondylitis. Broader study findings: In synovial fluid and blood from reactive arthritis, some motif variants were previously reported.

This TCR was sampled from a male donor with ankylosing spondylitis or in good health (not recorded which). Sequenced: blood.

CDR3 DNA sequence: TGTGCCAGCAGCGTTCGTCTTGGATACAATGAGCAGTTCTTC. Translated: CASSVRLGYNEQFF. This sequence joins TRBV11-1 and TRBJ2-1; D ambiguous. V lost 5 bases to trimming and J lost 4 bases, with 12 bases between them. Germline V gene sequence: CDR1 SGHAT, CDR2 FQDESV (reference sequence). The CDR3 length is 14 residues.